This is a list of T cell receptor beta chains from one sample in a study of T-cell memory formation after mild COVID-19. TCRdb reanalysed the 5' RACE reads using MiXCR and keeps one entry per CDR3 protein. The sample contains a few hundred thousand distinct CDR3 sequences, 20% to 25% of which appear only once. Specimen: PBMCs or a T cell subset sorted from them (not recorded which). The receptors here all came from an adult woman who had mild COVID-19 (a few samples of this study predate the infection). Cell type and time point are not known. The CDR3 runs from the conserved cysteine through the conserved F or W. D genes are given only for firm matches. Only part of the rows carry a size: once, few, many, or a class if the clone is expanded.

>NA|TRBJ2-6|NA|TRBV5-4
CASSLGRSSGANVLTF
TGTGCCAGCAGCCTGGGACGGAGCTCTGGGGCCAACGTCCTGACTTTC
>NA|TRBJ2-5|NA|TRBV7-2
CASSLGGAIRETQYF
TGTGCCAGCAGCTTAGGCGGGGCCATTAGGGAGACCCAGTACTTC
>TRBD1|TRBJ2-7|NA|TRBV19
CASSTTGAGYEQYF
TGTGCCAGTAGTACCACAGGGGCCGGGTACGAGCAGTACTTC
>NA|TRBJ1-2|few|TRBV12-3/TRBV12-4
CASRGQGGNYGYTF
TGTGCCAGCAGGGGGCAGGGAGGAAACTATGGCTACACCTTC
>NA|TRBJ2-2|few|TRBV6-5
CASSPGTYTGELFF
TGTGCCAGCAGCCCTGGGACGTACACCGGGGAGCTGTTTTTT
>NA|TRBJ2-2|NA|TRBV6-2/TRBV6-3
CASKLDSNTGELFF
TGTGCCAGCAAACTAGATTCGAACACCGGGGAGCTGTTTTTT
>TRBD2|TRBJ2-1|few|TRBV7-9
CAFNVAGGSYNEQFF
TGTGCCTTCAACGTGGCGGGAGGGTCCTACAATGAGCAGTTCTTC
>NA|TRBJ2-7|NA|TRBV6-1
CASSTGRRSSYEQYF
TGTGCCAGCAGCACCGGGCGACGGAGCTCCTACGAGCAGTACTTC
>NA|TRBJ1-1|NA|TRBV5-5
CASSPRTELNTEAFF
TGTGCCAGCAGTCCTCGGACAGAGCTGAACACTGAAGCTTTCTTT
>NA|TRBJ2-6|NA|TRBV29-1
CSVVRAGANVLTF
TGCAGCGTTGTGAGGGCTGGGGCCAACGTCCTGACTTTC
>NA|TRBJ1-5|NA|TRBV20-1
CSARSSAGQPQHF
TGCAGTGCTAGATCCTCTGCGGGTCAGCCCCAGCATTTT
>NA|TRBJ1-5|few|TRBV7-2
CASSPLQGRQPQHF
TGTGCCAGCAGCCCTCTCCAGGGGCGGCAGCCCCAGCATTTT
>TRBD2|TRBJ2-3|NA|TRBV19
CASSASGTSGRIF
TGTGCCAGTAGTGCCTCCGGGACTAGCGGGAGGATTTTT
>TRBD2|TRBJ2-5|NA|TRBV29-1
CSVEDPVSGGASTQYF
TGCAGCGTTGAAGATCCGGTTAGCGGGGGGGCTTCGACCCAGTACTTC
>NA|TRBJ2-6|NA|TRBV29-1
CSVRFSGANVLTF
TGCAGCGTTCGATTCTCTGGGGCCAACGTCCTGACTTTC
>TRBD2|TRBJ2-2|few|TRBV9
CASSVTSGAGGTGELFF
TGTGCCAGCAGCGTGACCAGCGGGGCAGGCGGCACCGGGGAGCTGTTTTTT
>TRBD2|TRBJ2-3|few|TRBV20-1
CSARDLRAGREDTQYF
TGCAGTGCTAGAGATCTTCGAGCGGGGCGGGAAGATACGCAGTATTTT
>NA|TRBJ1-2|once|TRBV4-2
CASSQGLEEGYTF
TGTGCCAGCAGCCAAGGTTTGGAAGAAGGCTACACCTTC
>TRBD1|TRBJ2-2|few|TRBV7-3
CASSLSGTGTTGELFF
TGTGCCAGCAGCTTATCTGGGACAGGAACCACCGGGGAGCTGTTTTTT
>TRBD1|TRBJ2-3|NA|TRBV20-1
CSARPDDGQGAQYF
TGCAGTGCTAGACCTGACGACGGGCAGGGGGCGCAGTATTTT
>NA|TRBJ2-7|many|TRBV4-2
CASSQDLWDEQYF
TGTGCCAGCAGCCAAGATCTTTGGGACGAGCAGTACTTC
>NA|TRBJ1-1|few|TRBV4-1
CASKYSSLPNTEAFF
TGCGCCAGCAAATATTCCTCCCTCCCGAACACTGAAGCTTTCTTT
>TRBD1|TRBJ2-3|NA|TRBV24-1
CATSGGTGDTDTQYF
TGTGCCACCAGTGGAGGGACAGGGGACACAGATACGCAGTATTTT
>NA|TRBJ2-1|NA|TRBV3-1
CASSSGMGVGYNEQFF
TGTGCCAGCAGCTCAGGTATGGGGGTTGGCTACAATGAGCAGTTCTTC
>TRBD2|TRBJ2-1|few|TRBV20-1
CSARTGLAELNEQFF
TGCAGTGCTAGAACGGGACTAGCGGAGCTCAATGAGCAGTTCTTC
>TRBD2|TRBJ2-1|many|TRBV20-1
CSARPQREWYNEQFF
TGCAGTGCTAGACCCCAGCGGGAGTGGTACAATGAGCAGTTCTTC
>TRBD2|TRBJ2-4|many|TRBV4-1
CASSGPTSGENIQYF
TGCGCCAGCAGTGGTCCGACTAGCGGCGAAAACATTCAGTACTTC
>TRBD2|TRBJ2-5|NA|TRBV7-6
CASSLGGLARQETQYF
TGTGCCAGCAGCTTAGGGGGACTAGCGCGCCAGGAGACCCAGTACTTC